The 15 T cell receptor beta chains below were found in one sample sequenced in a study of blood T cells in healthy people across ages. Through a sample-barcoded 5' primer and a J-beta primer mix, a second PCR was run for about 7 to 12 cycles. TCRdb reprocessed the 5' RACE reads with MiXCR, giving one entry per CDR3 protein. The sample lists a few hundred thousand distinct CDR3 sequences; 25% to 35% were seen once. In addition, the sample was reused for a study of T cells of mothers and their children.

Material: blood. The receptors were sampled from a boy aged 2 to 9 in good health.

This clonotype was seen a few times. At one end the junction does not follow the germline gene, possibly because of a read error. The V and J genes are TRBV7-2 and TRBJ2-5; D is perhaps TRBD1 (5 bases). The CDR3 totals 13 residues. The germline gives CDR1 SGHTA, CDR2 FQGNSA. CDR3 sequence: CVSSLGVRETQYF. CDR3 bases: TGTGTCAGCAGCTTAGGGGTCCGAGAGACCCAGTACTTC.

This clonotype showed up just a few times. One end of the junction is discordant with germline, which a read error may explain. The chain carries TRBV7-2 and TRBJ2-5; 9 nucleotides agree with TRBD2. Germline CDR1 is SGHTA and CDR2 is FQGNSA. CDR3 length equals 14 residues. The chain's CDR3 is CASTLAGTQGTQYF. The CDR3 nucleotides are TGTGCCAGCACCCTAGCGGGGACCCAAGGGACCCAGTACTTC.

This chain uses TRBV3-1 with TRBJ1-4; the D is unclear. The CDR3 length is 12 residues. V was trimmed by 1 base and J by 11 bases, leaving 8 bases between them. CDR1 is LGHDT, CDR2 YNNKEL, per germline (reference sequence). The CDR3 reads CASSQAQQKLFF. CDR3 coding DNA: TGTGCCAGCAGCCAAGCCCAGCAGAAACTGTTTTTT.

CDR3 bases: TGTGCCATCAATCGGGACACCGGGGGGGACACTGAAGCTTTCTTT. Its protein is CAINRDTGGDTEAFF. The chain has TRBV10-3 and TRBJ1-1; maybe TRBD1 (6 bases). The CDR3 is 15 amino acids. The V end was cut by 7 bases, the J end by 3 bases, with 18 bases between. Germline V gene sequence: CDR1 ENHRY, CDR2 SYGVKD.

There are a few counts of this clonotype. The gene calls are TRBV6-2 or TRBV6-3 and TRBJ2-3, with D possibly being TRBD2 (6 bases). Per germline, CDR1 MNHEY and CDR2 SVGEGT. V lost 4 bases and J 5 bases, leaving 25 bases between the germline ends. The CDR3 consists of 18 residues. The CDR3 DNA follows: TGTGCCAGCAGTTTACCCCCCCCAGATGGGGAGGCGGTAGATACGCAGTATTTT. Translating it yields CASSLPPPDGEAVDTQYF.

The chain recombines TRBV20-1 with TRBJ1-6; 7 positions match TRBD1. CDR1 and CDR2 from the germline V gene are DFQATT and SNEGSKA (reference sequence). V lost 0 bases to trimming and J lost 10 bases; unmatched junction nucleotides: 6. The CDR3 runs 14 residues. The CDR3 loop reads CSARDDRVASPLHF. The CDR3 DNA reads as TGCAGTGCTAGAGATGACAGGGTAGCCTCACCCCTCCACTTT.

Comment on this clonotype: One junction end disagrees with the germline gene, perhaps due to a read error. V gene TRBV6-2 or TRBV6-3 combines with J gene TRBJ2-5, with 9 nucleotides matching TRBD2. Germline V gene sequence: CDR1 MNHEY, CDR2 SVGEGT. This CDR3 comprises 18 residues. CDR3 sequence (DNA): TGTGCCAGCAGTTTCGCTCCGGGACTAGCCGGCGGAGGAGAGGCCCAGTACTTC. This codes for CASSFAPGLAGGGEAQYF.

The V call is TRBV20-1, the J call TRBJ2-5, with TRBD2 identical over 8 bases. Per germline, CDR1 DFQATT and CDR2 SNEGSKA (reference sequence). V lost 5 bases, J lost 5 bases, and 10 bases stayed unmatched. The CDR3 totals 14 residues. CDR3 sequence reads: CSAPDGGGSETQYF. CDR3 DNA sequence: TGCAGTGCTCCCGACGGGGGGGGCAGTGAGACCCAGTACTTC.

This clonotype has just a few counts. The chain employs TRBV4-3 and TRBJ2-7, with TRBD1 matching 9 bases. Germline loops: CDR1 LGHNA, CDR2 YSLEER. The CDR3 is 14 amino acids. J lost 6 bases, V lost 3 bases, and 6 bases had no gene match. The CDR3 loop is CASSHRDREGEQYF. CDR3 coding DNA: TGCGCCAGCAGCCACCGGGACAGGGAGGGCGAGCAGTACTTC.

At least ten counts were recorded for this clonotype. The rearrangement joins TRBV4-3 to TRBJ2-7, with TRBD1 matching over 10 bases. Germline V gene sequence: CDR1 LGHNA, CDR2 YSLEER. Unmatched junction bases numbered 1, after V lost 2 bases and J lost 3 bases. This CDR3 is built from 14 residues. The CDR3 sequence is CASSQWTGGYEQYF. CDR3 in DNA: TGCGCCAGCAGCCAATGGACAGGGGGCTACGAGCAGTACTTC.

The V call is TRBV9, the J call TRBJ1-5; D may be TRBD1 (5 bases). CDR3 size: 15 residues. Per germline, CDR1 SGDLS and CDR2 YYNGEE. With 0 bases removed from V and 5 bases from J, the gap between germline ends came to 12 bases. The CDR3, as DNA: TGTGCCAGCAGCGTAGAGGGCAGGGCCCATCAGCCCCAGCATTTT. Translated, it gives CASSVEGRAHQPQHF.

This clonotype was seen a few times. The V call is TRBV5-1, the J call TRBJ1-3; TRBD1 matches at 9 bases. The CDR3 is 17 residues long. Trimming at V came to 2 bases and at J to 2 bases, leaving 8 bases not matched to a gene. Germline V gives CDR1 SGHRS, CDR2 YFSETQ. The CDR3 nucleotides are TGCGCCAGCAGCTTTGGTGTGGGGGACAGGGCTGGAAACACCATATATTTT. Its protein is CASSFGVGDRAGNTIYF.

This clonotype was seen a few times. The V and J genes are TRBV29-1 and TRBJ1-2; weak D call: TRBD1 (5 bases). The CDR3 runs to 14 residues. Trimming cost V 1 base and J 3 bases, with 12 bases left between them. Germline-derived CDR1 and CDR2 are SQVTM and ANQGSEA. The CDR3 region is CSVEAWGRDYGYTF. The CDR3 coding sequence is TGCAGCGTTGAAGCCTGGGGCAGGGACTATGGCTACACCTTC.

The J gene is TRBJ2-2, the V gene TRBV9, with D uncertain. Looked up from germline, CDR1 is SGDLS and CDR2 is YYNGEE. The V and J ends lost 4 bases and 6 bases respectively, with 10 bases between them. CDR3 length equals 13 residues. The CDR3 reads CASSNDRSGELFF. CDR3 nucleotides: TGTGCCAGCAGCAATGATAGGTCCGGGGAGCTGTTTTTT.

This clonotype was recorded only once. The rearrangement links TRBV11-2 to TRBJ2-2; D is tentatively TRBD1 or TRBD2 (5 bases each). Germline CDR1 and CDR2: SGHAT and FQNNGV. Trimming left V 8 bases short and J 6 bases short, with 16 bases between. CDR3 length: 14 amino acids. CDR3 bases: TGTGCCAGCTCCCTCTTCGTGGGACCCGGGGAGCTGTTTTTT. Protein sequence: CASSLFVGPGELFF.